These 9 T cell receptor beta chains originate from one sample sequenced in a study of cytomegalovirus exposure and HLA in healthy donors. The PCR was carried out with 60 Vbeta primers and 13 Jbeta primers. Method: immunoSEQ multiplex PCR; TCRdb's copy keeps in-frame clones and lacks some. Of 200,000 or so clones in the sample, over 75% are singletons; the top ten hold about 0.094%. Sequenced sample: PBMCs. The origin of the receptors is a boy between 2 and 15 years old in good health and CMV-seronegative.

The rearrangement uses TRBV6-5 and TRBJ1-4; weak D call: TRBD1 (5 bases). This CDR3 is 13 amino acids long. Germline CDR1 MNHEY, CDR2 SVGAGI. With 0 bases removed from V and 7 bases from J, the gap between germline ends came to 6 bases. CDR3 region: CASSYSGGEKLFF. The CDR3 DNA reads TGTGCCAGCAGTTACTCGGGGGGTGAAAAACTGTTTTTT.

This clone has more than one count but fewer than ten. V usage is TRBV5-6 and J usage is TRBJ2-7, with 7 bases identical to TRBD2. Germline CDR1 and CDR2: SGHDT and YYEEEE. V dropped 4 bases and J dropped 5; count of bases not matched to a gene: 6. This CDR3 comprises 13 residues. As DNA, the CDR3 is TGTGCCAGCAGCCTGCGGGGGTTCGACGAGCAGTACTTC. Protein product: CASSLRGFDEQYF.

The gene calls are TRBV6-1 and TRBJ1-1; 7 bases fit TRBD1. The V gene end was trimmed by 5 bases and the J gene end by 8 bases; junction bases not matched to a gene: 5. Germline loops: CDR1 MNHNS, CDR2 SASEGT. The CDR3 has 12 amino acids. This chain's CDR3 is CASSLMTGEAFF. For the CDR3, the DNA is TGTGCCAGCAGTTTGATGACAGGGGAAGCTTTCTTT.

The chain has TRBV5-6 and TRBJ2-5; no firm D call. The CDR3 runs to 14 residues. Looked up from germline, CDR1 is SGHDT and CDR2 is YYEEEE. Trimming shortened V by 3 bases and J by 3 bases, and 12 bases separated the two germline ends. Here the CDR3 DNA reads TGTGCCAGCAGCTCCCCCCCCGCTAAAGAGACCCAGTACTTC. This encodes CASSSPPAKETQYF.

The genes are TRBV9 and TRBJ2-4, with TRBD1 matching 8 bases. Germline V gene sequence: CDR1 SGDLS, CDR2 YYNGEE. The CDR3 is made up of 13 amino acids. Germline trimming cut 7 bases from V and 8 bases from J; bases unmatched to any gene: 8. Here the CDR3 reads CASGQGAEDIQYF. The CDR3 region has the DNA TGTGCCAGCGGTCAGGGGGCAGAGGACATTCAGTACTTC.

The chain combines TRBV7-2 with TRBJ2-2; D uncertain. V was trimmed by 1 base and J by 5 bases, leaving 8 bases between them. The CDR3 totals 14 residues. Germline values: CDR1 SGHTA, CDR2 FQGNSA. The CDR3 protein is CASSLGRDTGELFF. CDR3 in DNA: TGTGCCAGCAGCTTAGGTAGAGATACCGGGGAGCTGTTTTTT.

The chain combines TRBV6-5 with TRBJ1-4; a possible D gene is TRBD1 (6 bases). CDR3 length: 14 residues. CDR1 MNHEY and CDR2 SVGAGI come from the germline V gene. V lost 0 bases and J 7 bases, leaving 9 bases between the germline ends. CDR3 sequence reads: CASSYSQGSEKLFF. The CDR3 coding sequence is TGTGCCAGCAGTTACTCGCAGGGGAGTGAAAAACTGTTTTTT.

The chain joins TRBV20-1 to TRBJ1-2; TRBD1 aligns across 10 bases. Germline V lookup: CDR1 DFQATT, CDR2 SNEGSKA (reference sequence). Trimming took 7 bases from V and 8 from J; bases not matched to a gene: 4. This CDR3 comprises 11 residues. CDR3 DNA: TGCAGTGTTGACAGGGGGCACGGCTACACCTTC. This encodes CSVDRGHGYTF.

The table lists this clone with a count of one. CDR3 residues: CASSQDRTQYF. The CDR3 region has the DNA TGCGCCAGCAGCCAAGATAGGACCCAGTACTTC. The chain employs TRBV4-3 and TRBJ2-5; D call uncertain. The CDR3 totals 11 residues. The ends were cut back, 0 bases at V and 7 bases at J, with 3 bases in the middle. CDR1 and CDR2 (germline): LGHNA, YSLEER.